The next 15 T cell receptor beta chains were all read from a single sample in a study of long-term antiretroviral therapy in people with HIV. The run of the v3.0 immunoSEQ assay was at survey level. Sequencing was performed with immunoSEQ multiplex PCR; in TCRdb, only in-frame clones are kept and a portion is missing. The sample has thousands of clones, over 70% seen once. Sequencing was performed on unsorted PBMCs, taken roughly 2.5 years before starting antiretroviral therapy. These receptors came from a man aged 40-49 years with HIV.

V is TRBV7-2 and J is TRBJ2-7; 9 bases agree with TRBD2. The V segment lost 6 bases and the J segment 6 bases; nucleotides outside the gene matches: 12. This CDR3 comprises 15 residues. Germline CDR1 and CDR2: SGHTA and FQGNSA. CDR3 in amino acids: CASRQITGLASEQYF. The CDR3 DNA is TGTGCCAGCAGACAAATAACGGGACTAGCTTCCGAGCAGTACTTC.

The chain couples TRBV7-2 to TRBJ2-7; D is undetermined. Germline lookup yields CDR1 SGHTA and CDR2 FQGNSA. The CDR3 is made up of 12 amino acids. With 1 base removed from V and 2 bases from J, the gap between germline ends came to 3 bases. In DNA, the CDR3 is TGTGCCAGCAGCTTAGGGGCCTACGAGCAGTACTTC. It is translated as CASSLGAYEQYF.

This clone was seen just once. The chain links TRBV25-1 to TRBJ2-7; D may match TRBD1 or TRBD2 (5 bases each). With 8 bases removed from V and 6 bases from J, the gap between germline ends came to 14 bases. CDR1 is MGHDK, CDR2 SYGVNS, per germline. The CDR3 length is 12 residues. The CDR3 nucleotides read TGTGCCAGCTCTATCCTTGGGACCGAGCAGTACTTC. Its translation: CASSILGTEQYF.

The J gene is TRBJ2-7, the V gene TRBV10-2, with TRBD2 matching 7 bases. The germline gives CDR1 WSHSY, CDR2 SAAADI. This CDR3 has 16 residues. J gave up 0 bases and V 0 bases, and 5 bases lay outside the gene matches. CDR3 DNA sequence: TGCGCCAGCAGTGAGTCCGCCGGGGGGTACTCCTACGAGCAGTACTTC. This encodes CASSESAGGYSYEQYF.

V gene TRBV6-6 combines with J gene TRBJ1-1; a possible D gene is TRBD1 (5 bases). The CDR3 sequence is 13 residues long. The V gene's germline CDR1 is MNHNY and CDR2 SVGAGI (reference sequence). With 6 bases removed from V and 5 bases from J, the gap between germline ends came to 13 bases. CDR3 amino acids: CASRDMRGTEAFF. The CDR3 DNA reads as TGTGCCAGCAGAGACATGAGGGGTACTGAAGCTTTCTTT.

The V gene is TRBV6-1, the J gene TRBJ2-7; 8 positions match TRBD1. Germline lookup yields CDR1 MNHNS and CDR2 SASEGT. Trimming took 4 bases from V and 2 from J; bases not matched to a gene: 7. The CDR3 runs 15 residues. The CDR3 protein is CASSVMTGATYEQYF. In nucleotides, the CDR3 is TGTGCCAGCAGTGTTATGACAGGGGCCACCTACGAGCAGTACTTC.

The J gene is TRBJ1-2, the V gene TRBV28; D unclear. The CDR3 is 17 amino acids. The V gene's germline CDR1 is MDHEN and CDR2 SYDVKM. Trimming took 4 bases from V and 4 from J, leaving 22 bases between them. The CDR3 is CASSSLGGPTTRYGYTF. The DNA of the CDR3 is TGTGCCAGCAGTTCCCTTGGTGGTCCCACCACCCGCTATGGCTACACCTTC.

The V call is TRBV19, the J call TRBJ1-6; no clear D gene. The ends were cut back, 2 bases at V and 3 bases at J, with 8 bases in the middle. Germline CDR1 is LNHDA and CDR2 is SQIVND (reference sequence). The CDR3 length is 15 residues. The CDR3 nucleotides are TGTGCCAGTAGTATACAGGCGGGCTATAATTCACCCCTCCACTTT. This codes for CASSIQAGYNSPLHF. Full variable domain (rest looked up from reference TRBV19 and TRBJ1-6): DGGITQSPKYLFRKEGQNVTLSCEQNLNHDAMYWYRQDPGQGLRLIYYSQIVNDFQKGDIAEGYSVSREKKESFPLTVTSAQKNPTAFYLCASSIQAGYNSPLHFGNGTRLTVT.

The J gene is TRBJ1-2, the V gene TRBV28, with D possibly TRBD1 on 6 matching bases. Germline-derived CDR1 and CDR2 are MDHEN and SYDVKM. The V and J ends lost 5 bases and 4 bases respectively, with 17 bases between them. The length of the CDR3 is 15 residues. The CDR3 DNA is TGTGCCAGCAGTATCAGGGGTAGGGAAGGCTATGGCTACACCTTC. It specifies CASSIRGREGYGYTF.

This chain uses TRBV27 with TRBJ1-5, with 8 nucleotides matching TRBD1. The CDR3 length is 14 residues. Unmatched junction bases numbered 6, after V lost 6 bases and J lost 5 bases. In germline, CDR1 is MNHEY, CDR2 SMNVEV (reference sequence). Written as DNA, the CDR3 is TGTGCCAGCAGCCCCGGGACAGGCCATCAGCCCCAGCATTTT. This encodes CASSPGTGHQPQHF.

The CDR3 DNA is TGTGCCACCAGCAGGGGGACAGGGGATGGCTACACCTTC. Translation: CATSRGTGDGYTF. This rearrangement joins TRBV15 to TRBJ1-2, with 10 positions matching TRBD1. The CDR3 runs to 13 residues. Trimming took 3 bases from V and 6 from J; bases not matched to a gene: 1. Germline-derived CDR1 and CDR2 are LNHNV and YYDKDF (reference sequence).

The chain recombines TRBV21-1 with TRBJ2-7; the table's D gene call, TRBD1, was not cross checked with the DNA. TRBV21-1 is labeled a pseudogene. This CDR3 has 14 amino acids. The CDR3 sequence: CASSNGPGVYEQYF. Written as DNA, the CDR3 is TGTGCCAGCAGCAATGGGCCAGGGGTCTACGAGCAGTACTTC.

The V gene is TRBV4-1, the J gene TRBJ1-6; D unresolved. Trimming took off 0 bases at V and 6 bases at J, with 15 bases between the two ends. The CDR3 spans 17 residues. The germline CDR1 and CDR2 sequences are MGHRA and YSYEKL. The CDR3 DNA is TGCGCCAGCAGCCAAGATCAGAATGTCAGACTTAATTCACCCCTCCACTTT. Translation gives CASSQDQNVRLNSPLHF.

This clone is medium-sized (0.01 to 0.1%) within its sample. The V call is TRBV5-4, the J call TRBJ2-1; D is possibly TRBD1 or TRBD2 (5 bases each). Trimming took 7 bases from V and 5 from J, leaving 10 bases between them. In germline, CDR1 is SGHNT, CDR2 YYREEE (reference sequence). The CDR3 spans 12 residues. The CDR3 DNA reads as TGTGCCAGCTGGGGGTCCCACAATGAGCAGTTCTTC. Protein product: CASWGSHNEQFF.

The chain employs TRBV4-1 and TRBJ1-4, with 8 bases fitting TRBD1. The trim removed 0 bases at V and 9 bases at J, leaving 6 bases unmatched. The germline gives CDR1 MGHRA, CDR2 YSYEKL. The CDR3 has 15 amino acids. CDR3 in DNA: TGCGCCAGCAGCCAAGATCGGGACAGGTCGCAAAAACTGTTTTTT. Residues: CASSQDRDRSQKLFF.